The sequence of this T cell receptor (beta chain) was determined in a study of T cells expressing NK-cell markers. Study-wide background: Investigators obtained TCR beta repertoires from sorted CD3+CD56+NKG2C+, CD3+CD56+NKG2C- and CD3+CD56-NKG2C+ T cells. HCMV seropositivity marked most of the eight sequenced donors; one was seronegative. The study's findings and limits: In a handful of donors, these clonotypes also led the CD3+CD56-NKG2C+ fraction.

Notes on this clonotype: Its specificity is not known.

5'RACE template switching with UMIs produced the TCR beta cDNA. TCRdb reprocessed the 5' RACE reads and reports one entry per CDR3 protein, with no DNA. In total, the table holds over 150,000 distinct CDR3 sequences. CDR1 is SGHRS and CDR2 is YFSETQ in the germline V gene. The CDR3 spans 15 residues. Sequenced sample: blood T cells: a sorted CD56 or NKG2C T cell subset, CD4+ or CD8+ T cells, or bulk PBMC T cells (not recorded which). This TCR was sampled from a woman aged 45-65 years in good health. This chain uses TRBV5-1 with TRBJ2-1; TCRdb proposes TRBD2, but this gene call is untestable without DNA. The CDR3 loop is CASSLLAGGGNEQFF.